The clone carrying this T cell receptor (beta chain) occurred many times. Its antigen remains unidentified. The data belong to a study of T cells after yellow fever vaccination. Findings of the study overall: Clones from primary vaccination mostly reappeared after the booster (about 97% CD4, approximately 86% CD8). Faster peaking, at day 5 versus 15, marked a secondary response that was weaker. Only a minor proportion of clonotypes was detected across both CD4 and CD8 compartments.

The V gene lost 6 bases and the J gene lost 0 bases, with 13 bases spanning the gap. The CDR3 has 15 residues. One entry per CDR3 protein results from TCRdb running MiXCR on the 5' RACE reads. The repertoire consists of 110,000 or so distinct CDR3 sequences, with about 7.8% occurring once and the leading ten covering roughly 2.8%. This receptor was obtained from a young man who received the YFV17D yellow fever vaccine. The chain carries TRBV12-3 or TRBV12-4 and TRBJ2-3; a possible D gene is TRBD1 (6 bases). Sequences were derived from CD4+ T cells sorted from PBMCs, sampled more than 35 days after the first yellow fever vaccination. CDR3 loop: CASRSDRPSTDTQYF. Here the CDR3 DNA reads TGTGCCAGCAGGTCGGACAGACCAAGCACAGATACGCAGTATTTT.